Listed below are T cell receptor beta chains from one sample, sequenced in a study of blood T cell repertoires in COVID-19. TCRdb's table, derived via immunoSEQ multiplex PCR, lists solely in-frame clones and lacks some. In the table there are 200,000 to 300,000 clones, around four fifths of which are singletons. The sequencing sample was made of peripheral blood. Receptors were obtained from a man aged 45 to 65 with acute or convalescent COVID-19. The CDR3 runs from the conserved cysteine through the conserved F or W. Clone size appears in some rows only: once, few, many, or a class for an expanded clone.

abundance: -; v_gene: TRBV24-1; j_gene: TRBJ2-3; CDR3aa: CATSDLGDRGRISTDTQYF
abundance: -; v_gene: TRBV27; j_gene: TRBJ1-4; CDR3aa: CASSQGNRAGEKLFF
abundance: -; v_gene: TRBV24-1; j_gene: TRBJ2-3; CDR3aa: CATSDSLLAGSTDTQYF
abundance: once; v_gene: TRBV28; j_gene: TRBJ2-1; CDR3aa: CASRSLGQNNEQFF
abundance: -; v_gene: TRBV5-1; j_gene: TRBJ2-1; CDR3aa: CASRGTSANNEQFF
abundance: -; v_gene: TRBV19; j_gene: TRBJ2-1; CDR3aa: CASKTSVTFEQFF
abundance: -; v_gene: TRBV7-8; j_gene: TRBJ2-1; CDR3aa: CASSLGTEGHEQFF
abundance: -; v_gene: TRBV10-3; j_gene: TRBJ1-6; CDR3aa: CAIKGADRDNSPLHF
abundance: -; v_gene: TRBV6-6; j_gene: TRBJ2-1; CDR3aa: CASSILADNEQFF
abundance: -; v_gene: TRBV6-5; j_gene: TRBJ2-7; CDR3aa: CASRLSRATYEQYF
abundance: -; v_gene: TRBV5-1; j_gene: TRBJ2-7; CDR3aa: CASSLVRGATYEQYF
abundance: -; v_gene: TRBV9; j_gene: TRBJ2-1; CDR3aa: CASSVAGGSSYNEQFF
abundance: -; v_gene: TRBV11-1; j_gene: TRBJ2-3; CDR3aa: CASSGGLAGGTDTQYF
abundance: -; v_gene: TRBV11-2; j_gene: TRBJ2-5; CDR3aa: CASSLVAGSQETQYF
abundance: -; v_gene: TRBV24-1; j_gene: TRBJ2-7; CDR3aa: CATSESGSSYEQYF
abundance: -; v_gene: TRBV5-1; j_gene: TRBJ1-5; CDR3aa: CASSLSGDGNQPQHF
abundance: -; v_gene: TRBV11-2; j_gene: TRBJ1-4; CDR3aa: CASSLDGTENEKLFF
abundance: -; v_gene: TRBV7-3; j_gene: TRBJ2-3; CDR3aa: CASSQRHNTDTQYF
abundance: -; v_gene: TRBV9; j_gene: TRBJ1-3; CDR3aa: CASSVEEAGKRNTIYF
abundance: -; v_gene: TRBV2; j_gene: TRBJ2-5; CDR3aa: CASRKLQGSQETQYF
abundance: once; v_gene: TRBV5-6; j_gene: TRBJ2-2; CDR3aa: CASSLSTSWFTGELFF
abundance: -; v_gene: TRBV3-1/TRBV3-2; j_gene: TRBJ2-1; CDR3aa: CASSQLGQGEFF
abundance: -; v_gene: TRBV20-1; j_gene: TRBJ2-5; CDR3aa: CSATRGGTQYF
abundance: -; v_gene: TRBV7-3; j_gene: TRBJ2-1; CDR3aa: CASSFAGSSYNEQFF
abundance: -; v_gene: TRBV12-3/TRBV12-4; j_gene: TRBJ1-1; CDR3aa: CASSLKGTEAFF
abundance: -; v_gene: TRBV4-1; j_gene: TRBJ2-7; CDR3aa: CASSQPPALSYEQYF
abundance: -; v_gene: TRBV29-1; j_gene: TRBJ2-1; CDR3aa: CSGARFYNEQFF
abundance: -; v_gene: TRBV19; j_gene: TRBJ2-7; CDR3aa: CASSTNRGPYEQYF
abundance: -; v_gene: TRBV5-4; j_gene: TRBJ1-1; CDR3aa: CASSFGAGISEAFF
abundance: once; v_gene: TRBV27; j_gene: TRBJ2-7; CDR3aa: CASTSWGGLGEQYF
abundance: -; v_gene: TRBV12-3/TRBV12-4; j_gene: TRBJ1-6; CDR3aa: CASRGDNSPLHF
abundance: -; v_gene: TRBV9; j_gene: TRBJ2-2; CDR3aa: CASSVVRGYENTGELFF
abundance: -; v_gene: TRBV7-6; j_gene: TRBJ2-5; CDR3aa: CASTLAGGQETQYF
abundance: -; v_gene: TRBV12-5; j_gene: TRBJ2-3; CDR3aa: CASGLGGLPFTDTQYF
abundance: -; v_gene: TRBV28; j_gene: TRBJ2-7; CDR3aa: CASSIGLAAYEQYF
abundance: -; v_gene: TRBV6-1; j_gene: TRBJ2-3; CDR3aa: CASSERQEPDTQYF
abundance: -; v_gene: TRBV2; j_gene: TRBJ1-2; CDR3aa: CASVDRVLVGGYGYTF
abundance: -; v_gene: TRBV4-1; j_gene: TRBJ1-5; CDR3aa: CASSQEPGNQPQHF
abundance: few; v_gene: TRBV30; j_gene: TRBJ2-7; CDR3aa: CAWSAPRGDEQYF
abundance: -; v_gene: TRBV27; j_gene: TRBJ2-1; CDR3aa: CASSLGTGDEQFF
abundance: -; v_gene: TRBV27; j_gene: TRBJ1-1; CDR3aa: CASSLGGTGDIRAEAFF
abundance: once; v_gene: TRBV7-2; j_gene: TRBJ1-6; CDR3aa: CASSLAQGLNSPLHF
abundance: -; v_gene: TRBV18; j_gene: TRBJ2-7; CDR3aa: CASSPAPGTPYEQYF
abundance: -; v_gene: TRBV10-3; j_gene: TRBJ1-1; CDR3aa: CAISDTGYTEAFF
abundance: -; v_gene: TRBV7-9; j_gene: TRBJ1-6; CDR3aa: CASSPPDRGIDSPLHF
abundance: -; v_gene: TRBV27; j_gene: TRBJ1-5; CDR3aa: CASSPGTASNQPQHF
abundance: -; v_gene: TRBV28; j_gene: TRBJ2-7; CDR3aa: CASSSLPGLGNPEQYF
abundance: -; v_gene: TRBV9; j_gene: TRBJ2-1; CDR3aa: CASSVGLSSYNEQFF
abundance: -; v_gene: TRBV19; j_gene: TRBJ2-5; CDR3aa: CASSRAVQETQYF
abundance: -; v_gene: TRBV5-4; j_gene: TRBJ2-7; CDR3aa: CASSRDRGSYEQYF
abundance: -; v_gene: TRBV27; j_gene: TRBJ2-7; CDR3aa: CASSLWLALSPSEQYF
abundance: -; v_gene: TRBV18; j_gene: TRBJ1-3; CDR3aa: CASSSDTGYSGNTIYF
abundance: -; v_gene: TRBV18; j_gene: TRBJ2-3; CDR3aa: CASSPPLAGGTDTQYF